This T cell receptor (beta chain) was captured by sequencing in a study of CXCR3-negative and CXCR3-positive naive CD8 T cells. The CDR3 runs 18 residues. Germline assignment: CDR1 MDHEN and CDR2 SYDVKM. CD45RO-CCR7+CD27+CD95- expression identified naive CD8+ T cells. UMI-labeled 5' RACE yielded the TRB cDNA libraries. No DNA is given; TCRdb re-called the 5' RACE reads and lists each CDR3 protein once. The sample features over 4,500 distinct CDR3 sequences, with 2.7% in its top ten. Whole-study findings and limits: CXCR3-expressing naive cells carried TRB CDR3s more hydrophobic than those of CXCR3-negative naive cells. Fresh PBMCs went into most assays, and CXCR3 expression partly declined after cryopreservation. Memory cells showed distinct TRBV-TRBJ patterns, while the two naive subsets matched.

Its frequency marks this clonotype as medium-sized. The antigen is unknown. Sequenced material: naive CXCR3- CD8+ T cells from blood. Noted subset: CD45RO-CCR7+CD27+CD95- naive CD8+ T cells lacking CXCR3 (TNR3-). The chain combines TRBV28 with TRBJ2-1; absent DNA, TCRdb's TRBD1 call cannot be checked. This clonotype was obtained from a human donor in good health. Some clones in this sample may be carry-over from other donors' samples. CDR3 protein: CASSIPPWGQLLYNEQFF.